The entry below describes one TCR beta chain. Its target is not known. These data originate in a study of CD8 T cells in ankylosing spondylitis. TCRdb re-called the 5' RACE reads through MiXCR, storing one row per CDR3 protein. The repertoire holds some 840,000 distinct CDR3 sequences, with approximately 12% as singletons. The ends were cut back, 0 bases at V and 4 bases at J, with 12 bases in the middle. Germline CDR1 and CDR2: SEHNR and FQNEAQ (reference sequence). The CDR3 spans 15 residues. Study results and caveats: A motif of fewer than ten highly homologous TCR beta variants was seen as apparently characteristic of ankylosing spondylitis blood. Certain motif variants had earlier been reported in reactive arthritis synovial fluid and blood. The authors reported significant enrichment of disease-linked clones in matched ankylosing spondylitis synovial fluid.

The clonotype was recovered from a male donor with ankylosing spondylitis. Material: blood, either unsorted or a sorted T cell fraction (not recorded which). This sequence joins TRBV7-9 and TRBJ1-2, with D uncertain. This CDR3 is CASSLAPTPFYGYTF. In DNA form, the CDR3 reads TGTGCCAGCAGCTTAGCGCCGACCCCTTTCTATGGCTACACCTTC.